This record covers a single T cell receptor (beta chain). The junction shows a germline mismatch at one end, possibly a read error. CDR3 length equals 15 residues. Per the germline V gene, CDR1 is KGHSH and CDR2 is LQKENI. Data came from immunoSEQ multiplex PCR; TCRdb stores just in-frame clones and leaves some out. In the table there are approximately 140,000 clones, around 86% of which are singletons. The sample is drawn from a study of Ad26.COV2.S vaccination and SARS-CoV-2 variants. The clonotype originates from a human donor who had recovered from COVID-19. Sample: peripheral blood, taken after recovery from COVID-19. The rearrangement uses TRBV18 and TRBJ1-1; TRBD1 agrees at 8 bases. The CDR3 coding sequence is TGTGCCAGCTTACCACCCCTCGACAGGGGCATAGAAGCTTTCTTT. Translation gives CASLPPLDRGIEAFF.